The next 2 T cell receptor beta chains were all read from a single sample in a study of T cell changes during pregnancy in multiple sclerosis. Clones were sequenced by immunoSEQ multiplex PCR, and TCRdb holds only the in-frame ones, with some missing. The sample contains approximately 30,000 clones, 90% to 95% of which appear only once. The sequences come from CD8+ T cells from peripheral blood mononuclear cells, collected in the second trimester of pregnancy. Receptors originate from a female donor in good health, enrolled as a control in a pregnancy study.

V is TRBV27 and J is TRBJ2-1; 11 bases align to TRBD1. Germline CDR1 and CDR2: MNHEY and SMNVEV (reference sequence). V shed 6 bases and J 8 bases; nucleotides not matched to a gene: 6. This CDR3 has 14 residues. The chain's CDR3 is CASSPGTGGDEQFF. The CDR3 coding sequence is TGTGCCAGCAGCCCGGGGACAGGGGGAGATGAGCAGTTCTTC.

This clone is a singleton in its sample. The V and J genes are TRBV29-1 and TRBJ2-7, with 7 bases matching TRBD1. Trimming removed 3 bases from V and 0 bases from J; junction bases left unmatched: 5. Per the germline V gene, CDR1 is SQVTM and CDR2 is ANQGSEA. This CDR3 contains 14 residues. As DNA, the CDR3 is TGCAGCGTTGAGGGACAGAAAGGCTCCTACGAGCAGTACTTC. It yields the protein CSVEGQKGSYEQYF.